Detailed here is one TCR beta chain. Assay: immunoSEQ multiplex PCR; the TCRdb copy retains only in-frame clones and omits some. Of hundreds of thousands of clones in the sample, approximately 89% were seen once. The entry originates in a study of shared T cell receptors in the human thymus. V dropped 5 bases and J dropped 7; count of bases not matched to a gene: 5. This CDR3 contains 13 residues. The germline gives CDR1 PRHDT, CDR2 FYEKMQ (reference sequence). This same sample was also part of a study on human thymus T cells. That report notes: Corrective surgery for congenital heart defects was being performed on the healthy Finnish infants who were the donors. The thymus tissue came from resections taken during corrective heart surgery. Use of V and J genes seemed skewed within the thymic and blood repertoires. Related studies noted strongly shared thymic repertoires across unrelated people.

Sequenced: thymocytes. The J gene is TRBJ2-5, the V gene TRBV13, with 9 bases fitting TRBD1. The sequence derives from a boy in the first two years of life with a congenital heart defect. The CDR3: CASSTQGAVTQYF. In nucleotides, the CDR3 is TGTGCCAGCAGCACACAGGGGGCGGTGACCCAGTACTTC.